This T cell receptor (beta chain) was recorded in a study of shared clonotypes between healthy human individuals (dated by TCRdb to 2019 to 2021). Background for the entire study: A couple of women and a few men aged 18 to 49 years were included in the cohort. Different laboratories and diverse techniques were used to prepare libraries and sequence TCR repertoires, to increase sequencing depth and limit assay-specific biases. Between about 0.94 and 10 billion PBMCs per donor were obtained by leukapheresis. The study deeply sequenced blood TCR repertoires of several healthy adults to estimate repertoire size and the extent of clonotype sharing between individuals. For each donor, three plates each were used for CD4 naive and CD4 memory, two plates were used for CD8 naive, and one plate was used for CD8 memory. The paper's findings and limits, for the study overall: Rarefaction of sorted-subset datasets indicated incomplete sequencing despite the large sequencing depth. Larger estimated clonotype richness was generally found for naive subsets than for memory subsets. Compared with non-shared clonotypes, clonotypes shared by all four sorted-subset donors had higher generation probabilities. Sharing across a handful of donors was observed for about 4.8% of naive CD4, about 3.2% of naive CD8, over 2% of memory CD4, and about 0.4% of memory CD8 clonotypes. Pairwise subsampling led to the expectation that sequencing depth would affect the degree of clonotype sharing among donors. The small number of donors limited the genetic and exposure-history diversity represented. Sampling was restricted to blood, and TCR repertoires in tissues likely differ from the TCR repertoires found in blood.

The donors were healthy, HIV-negative adults who had no recently reported acute infections or vaccinations. Only Caucasian adults living in Nashville, Tennessee, USA were represented among the donors. CD4+ T cells were enriched by magnetic negative selection; naive cells were then positively selected on CD45RA, and the negative fraction formed the memory subset. Blood was collected by leukapheresis, and PBMCs were isolated by Ficoll-Histopaque density gradient centrifugation and then cryopreserved in liquid nitrogen vapor phase. Analytical flow cytometry was used to check the purity and quantity of each magnetically sorted T cell population. From each sorted fraction, genomic DNA was isolated and quantified by UV absorbance on a Nanodrop 2000c. Concerning this clone itself: The antigen it recognizes is unknown. Base qualities were left out, and no much larger clone turns up one base away.

Using the deep immunoSEQ assay, multiplex PCR amplified TCR CDR3 regions from genomic DNA. Extracted genomic DNA from each cell subset was spread evenly across all wells of several immunoSEQ 96-well plates, with each plate serving as a replicate. For sorted subsets, 200 to 250 ng of genomic DNA, equivalent to around 30,000 T cell genomes, went into each replicate PCR. The purified libraries were quantified using a Qubit 3.0 fluorometer, sized with a Bioanalyzer 2100, and then quantified again using the KAPA Library Quantification kit. Every immunoSEQ 96-well plate was sequenced on a dedicated single-read 150-cycle Illumina NextSeq 550 flow cell. On the authors' methods: Because the immunoSEQ output held only junctional sequences and lacked quality scores, the filtering could not match the filtering applied to full-length reads. To assign V/J genes and CDR3, sequences were annotated against IMGT germline references using PyIR, a Python wrapper for IgBLAST v1.9. Any read was removed if the V/J assignment was weak (E-value above 1e-6), the CDR3 was missing, or the read contained stop codons, out-of-frame junctions, or ambiguous translated residues. A V3J clonotype was defined by an identical inferred V gene, J gene, and CDR3 amino acid sequence. To compute the percentage overlap between repertoires, the number of shared unique clonotypes was divided by the size of the smaller repertoire. Repertoire richness was assessed with RTK rarefaction, the Chao1 estimator, and Recon v2.1 estimates of unobserved clonotypes. For all TCRbeta clonotypes obtained by the gDNA method from four donors, generation probabilities were computed with OLGA. TCRdb took this table from immuneACCESS and kept in-frame rearrangements with V and J called. Such tables lack part of the clones; where checked against another copy, unresolved V genes explain under half of the gap, and the rest is unexplained. From that table come the V and J calls and clone size; the DNA was used to work out D and trimming. The sample records fewer than 1.8 million clones, approximately 98.5% of which are singletons. The ten biggest clones cover 0.36% of the sample.

Taken from the germline V gene (reference sequence), the CDR1 and CDR2 loops are SGHNT and YYREEE. The cysteine opens and the phenylalanine closes a CDR3 of 15 amino acids. Only the CDR3 DNA stays, 45 bases, in frame from base 1. V is pared back by 2 bases and J by 6 bases, with 15 bases lying between the germline termini. Sequencing used naive CD4+ T cells sorted from blood. Reading the label with the study, this specimen's cell subset or site is: CD45RA+ positively selected. This TCR came from a man younger than 40 in good health. The chain was built from TRBV5-4 and TRBJ2-1, with a weak D call of TRBD1 (6 bases match). The bases are TGTGCCAGCAGCTTAATGGGGGCCCCAACCAATGAGCAGTTCTTC. Its coded protein is CASSLMGAPTNEQFF.